The present entry profiles one TCR beta chain with its context. Its antigen is still unknown. Profiled with immunoSEQ multiplex PCR; TCRdb holds only in-frame clones, not every one. The table records around 93,000 clones, around 80% of them present only once. This entry belongs to a study of PD-1 blockade in classical Hodgkin lymphoma. Trimming left V 3 bases short and J 6 bases short, with 13 bases between. CDR1 is SGDLS, CDR2 YYNGEE, per germline. The CDR3 covers 14 residues. Time point in this sample: cycle 4 day 1 (C4D1), after five to seven weeks of nivolumab. All patients relapsed after autologous stem cell transplantation, and brentuximab vedotin exposure varied. The best responses consisted of complete response, partial response or progressive disease. Study-wide results and limits: At baseline, newly diagnosed patients reportedly showed less TCR diversity than healthy donors.

The sample consisted of peripheral blood mononuclear cells (PBMCs), taken before the fourth cycle of nivolumab. The origin of this receptor is a human donor with classical Hodgkin lymphoma. This sequence joins TRBV9 and TRBJ2-1; D may be TRBD2 (5 bases). DNA for the CDR3: TGTGCCAGCAGCGGAAGGAGGCAGGTCAATGAGCAGTTCTTC. Translating it yields CASSGRRQVNEQFF.